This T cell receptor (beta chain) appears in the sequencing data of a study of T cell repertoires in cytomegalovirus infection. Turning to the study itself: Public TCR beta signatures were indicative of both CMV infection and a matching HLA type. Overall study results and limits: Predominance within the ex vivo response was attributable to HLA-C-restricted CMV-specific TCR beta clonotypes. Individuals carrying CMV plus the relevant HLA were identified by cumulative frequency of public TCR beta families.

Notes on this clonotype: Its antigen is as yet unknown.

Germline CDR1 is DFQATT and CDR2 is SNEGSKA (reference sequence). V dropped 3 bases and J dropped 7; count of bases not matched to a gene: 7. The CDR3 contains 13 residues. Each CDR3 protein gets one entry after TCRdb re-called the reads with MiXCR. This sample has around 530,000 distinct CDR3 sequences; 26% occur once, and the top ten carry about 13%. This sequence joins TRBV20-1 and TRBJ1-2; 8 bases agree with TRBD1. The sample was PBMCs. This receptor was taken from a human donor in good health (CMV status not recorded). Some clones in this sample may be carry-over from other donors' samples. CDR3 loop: CSARRTGILGYTF. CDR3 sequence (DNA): TGCAGTGCTAGGAGGACAGGGATCCTTGGCTACACCTTC.